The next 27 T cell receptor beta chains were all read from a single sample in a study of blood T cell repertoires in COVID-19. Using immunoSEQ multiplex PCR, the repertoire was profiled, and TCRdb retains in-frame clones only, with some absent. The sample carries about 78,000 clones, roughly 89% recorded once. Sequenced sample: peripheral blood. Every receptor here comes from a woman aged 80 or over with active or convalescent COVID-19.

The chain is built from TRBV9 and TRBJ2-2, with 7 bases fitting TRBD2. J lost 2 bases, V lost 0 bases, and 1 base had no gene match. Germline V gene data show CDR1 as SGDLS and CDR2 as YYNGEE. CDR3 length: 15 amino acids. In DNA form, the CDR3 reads TGTGCCAGCAGCGTAGCGGGGGGAAACACCGGGGAGCTGTTTTTT. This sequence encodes CASSVAGGNTGELFF.

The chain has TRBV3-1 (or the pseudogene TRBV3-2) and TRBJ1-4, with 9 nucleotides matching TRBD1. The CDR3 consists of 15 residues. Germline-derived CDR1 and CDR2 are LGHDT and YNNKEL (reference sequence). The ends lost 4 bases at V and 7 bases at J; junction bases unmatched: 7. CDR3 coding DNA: TGTGCCAGCAGCCCCCCGGGACAGGGAGGTGAAAAACTGTTTTTT. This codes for CASSPPGQGGEKLFF.

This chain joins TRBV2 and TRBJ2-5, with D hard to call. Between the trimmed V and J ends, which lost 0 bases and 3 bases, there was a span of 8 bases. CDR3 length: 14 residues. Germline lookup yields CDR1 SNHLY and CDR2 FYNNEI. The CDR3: CASSEASLKETQYF. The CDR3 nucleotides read TGTGCCAGCAGTGAAGCGTCTTTAAAAGAGACCCAGTACTTC.

CDR3 in DNA: TGTGCCAGCAGTCTGAGGTTGAACTATGGCTACACCTTC. Translating gives CASSLRLNYGYTF. This sequence joins TRBV2 and TRBJ1-2, with D uncertain. V was shortened by 5 bases and J by 2 bases, with 9 bases between the two germline ends. The CDR3 runs 13 residues. In germline, CDR1 is SNHLY, CDR2 FYNNEI.

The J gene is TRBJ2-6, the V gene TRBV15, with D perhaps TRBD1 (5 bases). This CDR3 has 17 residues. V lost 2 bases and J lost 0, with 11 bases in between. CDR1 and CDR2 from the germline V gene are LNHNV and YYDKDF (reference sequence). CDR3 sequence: CATSRSTGVSGANVLTF. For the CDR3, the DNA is TGTGCCACCAGCAGATCCACAGGAGTCTCTGGGGCCAACGTCCTGACTTTC.

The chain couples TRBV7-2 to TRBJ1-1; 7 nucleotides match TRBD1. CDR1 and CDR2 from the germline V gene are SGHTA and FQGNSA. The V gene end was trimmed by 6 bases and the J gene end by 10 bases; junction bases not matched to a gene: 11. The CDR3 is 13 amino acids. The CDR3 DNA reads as TGTGCCAGCAGTCTGGACAGGACCCCCTCAGCTTTCTTT. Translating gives CASSLDRTPSAFF.

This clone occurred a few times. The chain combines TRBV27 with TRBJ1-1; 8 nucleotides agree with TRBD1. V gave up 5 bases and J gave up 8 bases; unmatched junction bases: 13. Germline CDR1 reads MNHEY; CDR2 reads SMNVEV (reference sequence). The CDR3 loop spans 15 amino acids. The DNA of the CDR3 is TGTGCCAGCAGTCCCCTATCGGCAGGGGGCTTGGAAGCTTTCTTT. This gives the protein CASSPLSAGGLEAFF.

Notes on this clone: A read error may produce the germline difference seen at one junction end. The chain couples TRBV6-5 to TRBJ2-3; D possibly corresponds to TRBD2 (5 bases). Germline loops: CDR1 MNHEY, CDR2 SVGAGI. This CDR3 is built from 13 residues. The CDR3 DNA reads TGTGCCAGCAGCTCGGGGAGCAGAGATACGCAGTATTTT. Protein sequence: CASSSGSRDTQYF.

In DNA form, the CDR3 reads TGTGCCAGCAGGAGGACAGGGAAAGATAGCAATCAGCCCCAGCATTTT. This encodes CASRRTGKDSNQPQHF. V and J are TRBV6-6 and TRBJ1-5; TRBD1 matches at 8 bases. The CDR3 is 16 amino acids. Trimming removed 6 bases from V and 0 bases from J; junction bases left unmatched: 7. CDR1 MNHNY and CDR2 SVGAGI come from the germline V gene (reference sequence).

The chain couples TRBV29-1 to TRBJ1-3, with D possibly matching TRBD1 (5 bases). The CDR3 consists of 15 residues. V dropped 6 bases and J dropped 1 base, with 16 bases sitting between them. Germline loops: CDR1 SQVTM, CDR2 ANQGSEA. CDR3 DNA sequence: TGCAGCGTCACCGGGGGGGATCTTTCTGGAAACACCATATATTTT. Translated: CSVTGGDLSGNTIYF.

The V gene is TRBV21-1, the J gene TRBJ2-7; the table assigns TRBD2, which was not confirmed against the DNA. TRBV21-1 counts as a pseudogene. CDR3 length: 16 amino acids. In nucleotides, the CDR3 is TGTGCCAGCAGCGCTTTACTAGCGGGAGAACCCTACGAGCAGTACTTC. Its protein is CASSALLAGEPYEQYF.

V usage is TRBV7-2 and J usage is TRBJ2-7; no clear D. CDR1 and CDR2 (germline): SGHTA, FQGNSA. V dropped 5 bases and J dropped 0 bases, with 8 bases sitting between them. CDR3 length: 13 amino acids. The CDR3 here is CASSTPGSYEQYF. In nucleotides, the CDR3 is TGTGCCAGCAGCACCCCGGGCTCCTACGAGCAGTACTTC.

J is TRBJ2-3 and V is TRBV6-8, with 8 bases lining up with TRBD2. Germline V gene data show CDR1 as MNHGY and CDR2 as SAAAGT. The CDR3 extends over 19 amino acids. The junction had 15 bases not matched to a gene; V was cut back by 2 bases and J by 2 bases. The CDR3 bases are TGTGCCAGCAGTTACGGGGGGAAGGAAGCGGGAGAGTCCACAGATACGCAGTATTTT. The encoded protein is CASSYGGKEAGESTDTQYF.

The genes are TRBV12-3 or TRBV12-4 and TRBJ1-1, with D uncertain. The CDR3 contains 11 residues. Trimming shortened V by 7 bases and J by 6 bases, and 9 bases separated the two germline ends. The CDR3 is CASTAYAEAFF. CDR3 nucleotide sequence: TGTGCCAGCACCGCCTACGCTGAAGCTTTCTTT.

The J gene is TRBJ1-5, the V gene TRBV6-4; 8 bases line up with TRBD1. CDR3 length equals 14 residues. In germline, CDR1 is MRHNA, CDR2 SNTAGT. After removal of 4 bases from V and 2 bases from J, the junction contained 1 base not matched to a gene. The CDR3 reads CASSVTGGNQPQHF. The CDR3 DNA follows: TGTGCCAGCAGTGTGACAGGGGGCAATCAGCCCCAGCATTTT.

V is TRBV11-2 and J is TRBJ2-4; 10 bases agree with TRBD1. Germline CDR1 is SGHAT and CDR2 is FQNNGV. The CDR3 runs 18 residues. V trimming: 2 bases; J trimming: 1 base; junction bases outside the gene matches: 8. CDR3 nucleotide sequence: TGTGCCAGCAGCTTAAGGGACAGGGGCAATCGGGCCAAAAACATTCAGTACTTC. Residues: CASSLRDRGNRAKNIQYF.

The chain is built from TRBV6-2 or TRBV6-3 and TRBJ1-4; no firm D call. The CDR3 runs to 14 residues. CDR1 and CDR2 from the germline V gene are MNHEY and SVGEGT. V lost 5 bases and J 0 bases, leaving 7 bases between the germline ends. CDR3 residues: CASSPGATNEKLFF. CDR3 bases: TGTGCCAGCAGTCCCGGAGCAACTAATGAAAAACTGTTTTTT.

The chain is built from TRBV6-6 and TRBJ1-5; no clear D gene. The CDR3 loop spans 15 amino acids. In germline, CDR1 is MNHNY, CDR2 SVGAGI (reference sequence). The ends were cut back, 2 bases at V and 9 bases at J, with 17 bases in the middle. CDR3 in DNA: TGTGCCAGCAGTTACACACAGAGTGGAGGTTCGCCCCAGCATTTT. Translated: CASSYTQSGGSPQHF.

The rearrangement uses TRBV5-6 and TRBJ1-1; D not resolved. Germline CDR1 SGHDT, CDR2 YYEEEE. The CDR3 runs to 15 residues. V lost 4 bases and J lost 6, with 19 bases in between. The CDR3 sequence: CASSLSFEGMSEAFF. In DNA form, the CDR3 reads TGTGCCAGCAGCCTTTCGTTTGAGGGCATGTCTGAAGCTTTCTTT.

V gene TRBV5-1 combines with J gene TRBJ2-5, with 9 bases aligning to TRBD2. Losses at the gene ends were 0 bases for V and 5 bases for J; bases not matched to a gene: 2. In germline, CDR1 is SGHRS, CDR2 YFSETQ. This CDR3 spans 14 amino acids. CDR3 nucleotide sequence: TGCGCCAGCAGCTTGGGTAGCGGGAGTGAGACCCAGTACTTC. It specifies CASSLGSGSETQYF. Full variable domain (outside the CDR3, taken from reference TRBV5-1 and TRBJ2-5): KAGVTQTPRYLIKTRGQQVTLSCSPISGHRSVSWYQQTPGQGLQFLFEYFSETQRNKGNFPGRFSGRQFSNSRSEMNVSTLELGDSALYLCASSLGSGSETQYFGPGTRLLVL.

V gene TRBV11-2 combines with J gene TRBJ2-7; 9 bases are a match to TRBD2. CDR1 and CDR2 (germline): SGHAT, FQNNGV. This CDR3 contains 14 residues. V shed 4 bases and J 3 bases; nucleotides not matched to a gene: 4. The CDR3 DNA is TGTGCCAGCAGCTACTCGCGGGGGGGCTACGAGCAGTACTTC. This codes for CASSYSRGGYEQYF.

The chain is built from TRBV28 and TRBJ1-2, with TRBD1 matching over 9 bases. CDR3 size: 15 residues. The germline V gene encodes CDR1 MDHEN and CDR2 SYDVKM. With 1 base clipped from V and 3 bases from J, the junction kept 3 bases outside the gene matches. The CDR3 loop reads CASSLFTGGDYGYTF. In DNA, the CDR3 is TGTGCCAGCAGTTTATTTACAGGGGGCGACTATGGCTACACCTTC.

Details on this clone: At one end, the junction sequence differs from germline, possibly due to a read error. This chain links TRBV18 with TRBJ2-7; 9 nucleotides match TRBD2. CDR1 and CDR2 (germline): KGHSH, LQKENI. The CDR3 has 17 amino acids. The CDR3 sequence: CANSPLPPAGGLWEQYF. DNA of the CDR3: TGTGCCAACTCACCACTGCCCCCAGCGGGAGGCCTCTGGGAGCAGTACTTC. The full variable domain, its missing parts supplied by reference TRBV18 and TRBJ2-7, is NAGVMQNPRHLVRRRGQEARLRCSPMKGHSHVYWYRQLPEEGLKFMVYLQKENIIDESGMPKERFSAEFPKEGPSILRIQQVVRGDSAAYFCANSPLPPAGGLWEQYFGPGTRLTVT.

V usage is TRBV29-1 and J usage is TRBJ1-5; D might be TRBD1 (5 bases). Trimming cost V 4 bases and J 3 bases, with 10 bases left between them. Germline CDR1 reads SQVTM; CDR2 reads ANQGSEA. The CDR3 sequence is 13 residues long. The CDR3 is CSVGGGINQPQHF. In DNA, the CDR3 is TGCAGCGTTGGCGGGGGGATCAATCAGCCCCAGCATTTT.

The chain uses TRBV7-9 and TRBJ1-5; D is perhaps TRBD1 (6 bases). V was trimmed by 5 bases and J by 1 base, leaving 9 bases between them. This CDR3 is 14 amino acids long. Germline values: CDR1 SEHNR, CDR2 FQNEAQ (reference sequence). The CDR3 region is CASSTQGSNQPQHF. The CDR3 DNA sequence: TGTGCCAGCAGCACTCAGGGGAGCAATCAGCCCCAGCATTTT.

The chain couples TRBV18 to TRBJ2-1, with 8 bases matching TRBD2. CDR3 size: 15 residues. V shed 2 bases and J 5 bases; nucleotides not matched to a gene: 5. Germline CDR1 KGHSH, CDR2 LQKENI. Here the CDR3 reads CASSPGRLANNEQFF. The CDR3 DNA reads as TGTGCCAGCTCACCAGGAAGACTAGCGAACAATGAGCAGTTCTTC.

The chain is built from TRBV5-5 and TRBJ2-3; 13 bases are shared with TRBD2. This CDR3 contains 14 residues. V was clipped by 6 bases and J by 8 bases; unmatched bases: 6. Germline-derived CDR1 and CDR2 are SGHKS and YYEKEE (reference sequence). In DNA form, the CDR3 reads TGTGCCAGCAACGGACTAGCGGGAGATGGTACGCAGTATTTT. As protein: CASNGLAGDGTQYF.